The 12 T cell receptor beta chains given below trace back to one sample, sequenced in a study of cytomegalovirus exposure and HLA in healthy donors. The PCR made use of 60 Vbeta and 13 Jbeta primers. Clones were read by immunoSEQ multiplex PCR, and TCRdb kept only the in-frame ones, dropping some. Among about 99,000 clones, 79% were seen once, and the ten largest hold under 4%. Sample: PBMCs. The receptors were gathered from a male donor in good health and CMV-seropositive.

The chain links TRBV7-2 to TRBJ2-5, with TRBD2 matching over 9 bases. The CDR3 sequence is 16 residues long. Germline V CDR1 and CDR2: SGHTA, FQGNSA. V gave up 11 bases and J gave up 6 bases; unmatched junction bases: 19. The CDR3 sequence is CACSLGFSGGVKTQYF. CDR3 nucleotides: TGTGCCTGCTCATTGGGATTTAGCGGGGGTGTCAAGACCCAGTACTTC.

The chain links TRBV2 to TRBJ1-4; TRBD1 is a possible D gene (6 bases). The length of the CDR3 is 14 residues. Germline CDR1 is SNHLY and CDR2 is FYNNEI. Trimming removed 6 bases from V and 0 bases from J, with 8 bases in between. The CDR3 DNA sequence: TGTGCCAGCAGCCGACAGGCAACTAATGAAAAACTGTTTTTT. Its protein is CASSRQATNEKLFF.

The V call is TRBV19, the J call TRBJ2-5, with a tentative D call TRBD1 (5 bases). This CDR3 has 13 amino acids. Trimming shortened V by 4 bases and J by 2 bases, and 8 bases separated the two germline ends. CDR1 is LNHDA, CDR2 SQIVND, per germline (reference sequence). The CDR3 here is CASSSTGQETQYF. The CDR3 nucleotides are TGTGCCAGTAGTAGTACAGGTCAAGAGACCCAGTACTTC.

The chain uses TRBV5-1 and TRBJ2-7; 9 bases map to TRBD1. This CDR3 is 14 amino acids long. The V gene's germline CDR1 is SGHRS and CDR2 YFSETQ. Trimming took 3 bases from V and 5 from J; bases not matched to a gene: 6. The CDR3 sequence: CASSWDRASNEQYF. The CDR3 DNA sequence: TGCGCCAGCAGCTGGGACAGGGCAAGCAACGAGCAGTACTTC.

The chain links TRBV12-5 to TRBJ2-3, with D perhaps TRBD2 (7 bases). CDR1 and CDR2 (germline): LGHNT, FRNRAP. V was pared by 5 bases and J by 1 base, with 10 bases between. The CDR3 spans 14 residues. The CDR3 nucleotides read TGTGCTAGTGGTAAAGGGGGGGGCACAGATACGCAGTATTTT. Translation: CASGKGGGTDTQYF.

The chain has TRBV4-1 and TRBJ1-2; TRBD1 is a possible D gene (6 bases). V lost 4 bases and J 3 bases, leaving 15 bases between the germline ends. The CDR3 covers 15 residues. CDR1 and CDR2 from the germline V gene are MGHRA and YSYEKL. CDR3 DNA sequence: TGCGCCAGCAGCCGGACAGCGATTACTTACTATGGCTACACCTTC. Translating it yields CASSRTAITYYGYTF.

This clone was observed a few times. The chain is built from TRBV18 and TRBJ1-1; D ambiguous. The germline gives CDR1 KGHSH, CDR2 LQKENI. The CDR3 is 13 residues long. V lost 3 bases to trimming and J lost 1 base, with 6 bases between them. CDR3 loop: CASSPQKNTEAFF. CDR3 nucleotides: TGTGCCAGCTCACCCCAAAAGAACACTGAAGCTTTCTTT.

The chain links TRBV5-1 to TRBJ2-5; D is perhaps TRBD1 (6 bases). The CDR3 runs 14 residues. Looked up from germline, CDR1 is SGHRS and CDR2 is YFSETQ. Trimming cost V 4 bases and J 2 bases, with 12 bases left between them. The CDR3 loop reads CASSRTVFQETQYF. In DNA form, the CDR3 reads TGCGCCAGCAGCCGGACAGTCTTTCAAGAGACCCAGTACTTC.

This clone appeared once. V is TRBV6-5 and J is TRBJ1-2; 7 bases match TRBD1. The junction had 6 bases not matched to a gene; V was cut back by 0 bases and J by 8 bases. This CDR3 region has 14 residues. Germline lookup yields CDR1 MNHEY and CDR2 SVGAGI. DNA for the CDR3: TGTGCCAGCAGTTACTCCGACAGGGCCAACGGCTACACCTTC. Residues: CASSYSDRANGYTF.

The chain has TRBV5-1 and TRBJ1-4; D uncertain. Trimming removed 4 bases at V and 2 bases at J, with 12 bases between. The germline V gene encodes CDR1 SGHRS and CDR2 YFSETQ. This CDR3 contains 15 residues. The CDR3 DNA sequence: TGCGCCAGCAGCCAAGCCCCGAGCACTAATGAAAAACTGTTTTTT. Its protein is CASSQAPSTNEKLFF.

This sequence joins TRBV6-5 and TRBJ2-7; a possible D gene is TRBD2 (5 bases). Germline lookup yields CDR1 MNHEY and CDR2 SVGAGI. The V end was cut by 4 bases, the J end by 0 bases, with 10 bases between. CDR3 length: 14 residues. CDR3 protein: CASSFRGPSYEQYF. The CDR3, as DNA: TGTGCCAGCAGTTTTCGGGGTCCCTCCTACGAGCAGTACTTC.

The chain has TRBV28 and TRBJ1-1; 8 nucleotides match TRBD1. V shed 4 bases, J shed 1 base, and the junction held 5 bases outside the gene matches. Germline assignment: CDR1 MDHEN and CDR2 SYDVKM. The CDR3 length is 15 residues. CDR3 in amino acids: CASSSGGAENTEAFF. CDR3 bases: TGTGCCAGCAGTTCAGGGGGCGCTGAGAACACTGAAGCTTTCTTT.